Listed below are T cell receptor beta chains from one sample, sequenced in a study of a mutant IDH1 vaccine in newly diagnosed glioma. Sequencing used immunoSEQ multiplex PCR; TCRdb keeps in-frame clones, though not all of them. Here the sample spans roughly 28,000 clones, over 80% being singletons. These receptors' targets are unknown. Specimen: PBMCs, collected from a glioma patient whose treatment included an IDH1 peptide vaccine. The source of these receptors is a woman aged 18-29 years with glioma. CDR3s include the opening cysteine and the closing phenylalanine or tryptophan. The order of the fields is D gene, V gene, clone size, J gene, CDR3 protein, CDR3 DNA. The D gene is left open where the match is weak. The size entry is marked missing in some rows and otherwise reads once, few, many or a size class.

D gene: TRBD1; V gene: TRBV18; clone size: NA; J gene: TRBJ2-7; CDR3 protein: CASSPPGQGSYEQYF; CDR3 DNA: TGTGCCAGCTCACCACCGGGACAGGGGAGTTACGAGCAGTACTTC
D gene: NA; V gene: TRBV6-1; clone size: once; J gene: TRBJ1-2; CDR3 protein: CASSEVGAFYGYTF; CDR3 DNA: TGTGCCAGCAGTGAAGTGGGTGCTTTTTATGGCTACACCTTC
D gene: NA; V gene: TRBV30; clone size: once; J gene: TRBJ1-2; CDR3 protein: CAWAQGPGGYGYTF; CDR3 DNA: TGTGCCTGGGCTCAGGGACCCGGAGGCTATGGCTACACCTTC
D gene: NA; V gene: TRBV25-1; clone size: NA; J gene: TRBJ1-5; CDR3 protein: CASKQGNQPQHF; CDR3 DNA: TGTGCCAGCAAACAGGGCAATCAGCCCCAGCATTTT
D gene: TRBD1; V gene: TRBV28; clone size: NA; J gene: TRBJ1-5; CDR3 protein: CASSATGGSRPQHF; CDR3 DNA: TGTGCCAGCAGCGCGACAGGGGGCTCTAGGCCCCAGCATTTT
D gene: TRBD1; V gene: TRBV13; clone size: NA; J gene: TRBJ2-7; CDR3 protein: CASSPGTGVIYEQYF; CDR3 DNA: TGTGCCAGCAGCCCCGGGACAGGGGTCATCTACGAGCAGTACTTC
D gene: TRBD2; V gene: TRBV7-8; clone size: NA; J gene: TRBJ2-3; CDR3 protein: CASSFRRESSTDTQYF; CDR3 DNA: TGTGCCAGCAGCTTCCGGCGGGAGTCTAGCACAGATACGCAGTATTTT
D gene: NA; V gene: TRBV27; clone size: medium-sized; J gene: TRBJ2-2; CDR3 protein: CASSFSTGELFF; CDR3 DNA: TGTGCCAGCAGTTTCTCTACCGGGGAGCTGTTTTTT
D gene: NA; V gene: TRBV7-2; clone size: NA; J gene: TRBJ2-2; CDR3 protein: CASSLQGTGNTGELFF; CDR3 DNA: TGTGCCAGCAGCTTACAGGGAACGGGGAACACCGGGGAGCTGTTTTTT
D gene: NA; V gene: TRBV15; clone size: NA; J gene: TRBJ2-1; CDR3 protein: CATSRDPSLGEGELDEQFF; CDR3 DNA: TGTGCCACCAGCAGGGATCCTAGTCTGGGAGAGGGGGAGTTGGATGAGCAGTTCTTC
D gene: NA; V gene: TRBV2; clone size: few; J gene: TRBJ1-6; CDR3 protein: CASGREGNSPLHF; CDR3 DNA: TGTGCCAGCGGCCGGGAGGGGAATTCACCCCTCCACTTT
D gene: TRBD1; V gene: TRBV7-2; clone size: NA; J gene: TRBJ1-3; CDR3 protein: CASSLTGGGNTIYF; CDR3 DNA: TGTGCCAGCAGCTTAACAGGGGGCGGAAACACCATATATTTT
D gene: NA; V gene: TRBV6-6; clone size: NA; J gene: TRBJ1-2; CDR3 protein: CASSPLGHYGYTF; CDR3 DNA: TGTGCCAGCAGTCCCCTCGGACACTATGGCTACACCTTC
D gene: TRBD1; V gene: TRBV18; clone size: NA; J gene: TRBJ2-7; CDR3 protein: CASSSGQGSFEQYF; CDR3 DNA: TGTGCCAGCTCATCAGGACAGGGGTCGTTCGAGCAGTACTTC
D gene: NA; V gene: TRBV6-5; clone size: NA; J gene: TRBJ1-1; CDR3 protein: CASRSTGYTEAFF; CDR3 DNA: TGTGCCAGCAGATCAACAGGGTACACTGAAGCTTTCTTT
D gene: TRBD1; V gene: TRBV5-1; clone size: NA; J gene: TRBJ2-3; CDR3 protein: CASSSTGVVTDTQYF; CDR3 DNA: TGCGCCAGCAGCTCCACAGGGGTTGTCACAGATACGCAGTATTTT
D gene: TRBD2; V gene: TRBV7-2; clone size: few; J gene: TRBJ2-7; CDR3 protein: CASSLVGLAGNRYEQYF; CDR3 DNA: TGTGCCAGCAGCTTAGTGGGACTAGCGGGAAATAGGTACGAGCAGTACTTC
D gene: NA; V gene: TRBV5-1; clone size: NA; J gene: TRBJ2-3; CDR3 protein: CASTGGAAYTDTQYF; CDR3 DNA: TGCGCCAGCACTGGGGGGGCGGCTTACACAGATACGCAGTATTTT
D gene: NA; V gene: TRBV4-1; clone size: NA; J gene: TRBJ2-7; CDR3 protein: CASSQDGWDGTYEQYF; CDR3 DNA: TGCGCCAGCAGCCAAGATGGCTGGGACGGCACCTACGAGCAGTACTTC
D gene: NA; V gene: TRBV19; clone size: NA; J gene: TRBJ1-5; CDR3 protein: CASGGLNQPQHF; CDR3 DNA: TGTGCCAGTGGGGGACTCAATCAGCCCCAGCATTTT